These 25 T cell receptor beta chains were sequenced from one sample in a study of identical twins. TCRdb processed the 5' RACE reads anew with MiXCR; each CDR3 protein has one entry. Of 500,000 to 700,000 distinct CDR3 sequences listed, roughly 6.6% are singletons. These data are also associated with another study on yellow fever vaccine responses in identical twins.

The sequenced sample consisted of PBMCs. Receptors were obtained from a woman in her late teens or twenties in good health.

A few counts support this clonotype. The CDR3 nucleotides are TGTGCCAGCAGCCAAGATCAGTCAGGGAACAATGAGCAGTTCTTC. Its protein product is CASSQDQSGNNEQFF. The chain carries TRBV4-2 and TRBJ2-1; weak D call: TRBD1 (5 bases). This CDR3 comprises 15 residues. Germline V gene lookup returns CDR1 LGHNA and CDR2 YNFKEQ. V lost 0 bases and J lost 5, with 11 bases in between.

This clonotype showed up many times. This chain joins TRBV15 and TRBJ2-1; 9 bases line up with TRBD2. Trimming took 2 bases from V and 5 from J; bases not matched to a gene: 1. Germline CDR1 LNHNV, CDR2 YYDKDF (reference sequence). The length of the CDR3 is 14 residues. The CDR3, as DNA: TGTGCCACCAGCAGATTAGCGGGAGACAATGAGCAGTTCTTC. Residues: CATSRLAGDNEQFF.

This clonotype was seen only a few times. CDR3 DNA sequence: TGTGCCAGCAGTTTCTCAGGATTCTCCTACAATGAGCAGTTCTTC. Translating gives CASSFSGFSYNEQFF. The chain links TRBV28 to TRBJ2-1; D is uncertain. Trimming shortened V by 3 bases and J by 0 bases, and 9 bases separated the two germline ends. The germline CDR1 and CDR2 sequences are MDHEN and SYDVKM. The CDR3 runs to 15 residues.

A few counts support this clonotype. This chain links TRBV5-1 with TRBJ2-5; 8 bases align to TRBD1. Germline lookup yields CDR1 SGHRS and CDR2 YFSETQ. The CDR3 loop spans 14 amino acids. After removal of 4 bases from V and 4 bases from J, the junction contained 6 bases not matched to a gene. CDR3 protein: CASSDGQGLETQYF. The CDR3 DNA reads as TGCGCCAGCAGCGACGGACAGGGTCTAGAGACCCAGTACTTC.

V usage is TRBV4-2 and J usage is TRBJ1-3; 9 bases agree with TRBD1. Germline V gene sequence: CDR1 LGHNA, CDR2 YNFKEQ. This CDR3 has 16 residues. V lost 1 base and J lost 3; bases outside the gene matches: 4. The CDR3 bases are TGTGCCAGCAGCCAAGGGGACAGGGCCCTTGGAAACACCATATATTTT. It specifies CASSQGDRALGNTIYF.

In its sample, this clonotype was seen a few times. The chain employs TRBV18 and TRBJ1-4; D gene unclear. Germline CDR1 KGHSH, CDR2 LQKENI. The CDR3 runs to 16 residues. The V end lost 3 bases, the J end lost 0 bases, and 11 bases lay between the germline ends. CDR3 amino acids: CASSPLPATTNEKLFF. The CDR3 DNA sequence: TGTGCCAGCTCACCTCTTCCTGCTACAACTAATGAAAAACTGTTTTTT.

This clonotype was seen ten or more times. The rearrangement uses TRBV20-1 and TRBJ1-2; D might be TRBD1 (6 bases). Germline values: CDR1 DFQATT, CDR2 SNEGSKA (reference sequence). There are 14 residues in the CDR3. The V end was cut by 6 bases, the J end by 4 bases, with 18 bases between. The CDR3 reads CSAAPTTGSYGYTF. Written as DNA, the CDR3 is TGCAGTGCCGCGCCAACCACAGGGTCCTATGGCTACACCTTC.

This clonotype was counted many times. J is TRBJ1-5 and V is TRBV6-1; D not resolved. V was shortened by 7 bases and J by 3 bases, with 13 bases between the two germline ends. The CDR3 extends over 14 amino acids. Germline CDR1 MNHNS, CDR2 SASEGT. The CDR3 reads CASTPGGPNQPQHF. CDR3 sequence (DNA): TGTGCCAGCACCCCGGGAGGGCCCAATCAGCCCCAGCATTTT.

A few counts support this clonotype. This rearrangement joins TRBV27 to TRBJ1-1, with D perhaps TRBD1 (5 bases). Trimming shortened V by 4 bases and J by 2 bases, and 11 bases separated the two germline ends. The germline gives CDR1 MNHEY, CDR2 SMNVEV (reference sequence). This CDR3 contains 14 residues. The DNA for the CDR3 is TGTGCCAGCAGTTACGGGGGGTATAACACTGAAGCTTTCTTT. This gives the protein CASSYGGYNTEAFF.

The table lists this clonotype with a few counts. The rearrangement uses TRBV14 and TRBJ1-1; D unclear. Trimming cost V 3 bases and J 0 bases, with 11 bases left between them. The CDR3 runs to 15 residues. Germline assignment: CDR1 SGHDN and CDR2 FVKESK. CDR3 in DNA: TGTGCCAGCAGCCAGAGAAACGGCTTGAACACTGAAGCTTTCTTT. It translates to CASSQRNGLNTEAFF.

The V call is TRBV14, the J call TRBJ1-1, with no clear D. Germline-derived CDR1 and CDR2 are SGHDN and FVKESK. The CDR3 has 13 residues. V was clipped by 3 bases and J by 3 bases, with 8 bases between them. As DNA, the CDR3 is TGTGCCAGCAGCCACGACCTGGACACTGAAGCTTTCTTT. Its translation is CASSHDLDTEAFF.

The CDR3 nucleotides are TGTGCCACCAGCAGAGATTGGACGCGGAACACCGGGGAGCTGTTTTTT. Translation: CATSRDWTRNTGELFF. This sequence joins TRBV15 and TRBJ2-2; D unclear. The V and J ends lost 0 bases and 1 base respectively, with 9 bases between them. The CDR3 length is 16 residues. CDR1 and CDR2 (germline): LNHNV, YYDKDF (reference sequence).

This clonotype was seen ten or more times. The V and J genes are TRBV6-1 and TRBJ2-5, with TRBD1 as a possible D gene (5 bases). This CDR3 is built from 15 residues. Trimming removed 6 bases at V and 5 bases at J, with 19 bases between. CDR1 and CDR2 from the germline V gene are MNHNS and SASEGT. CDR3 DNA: TGTGCCAGCAGCTTTTCAAGGGGCCAGTACGAGACCCAGTACTTC. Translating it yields CASSFSRGQYETQYF.

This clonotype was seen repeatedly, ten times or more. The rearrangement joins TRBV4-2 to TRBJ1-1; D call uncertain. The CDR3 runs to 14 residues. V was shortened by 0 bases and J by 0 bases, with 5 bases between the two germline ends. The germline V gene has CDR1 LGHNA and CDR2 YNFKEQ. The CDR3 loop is CASSQDWVNTEAFF. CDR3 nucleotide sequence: TGTGCCAGCAGCCAAGATTGGGTGAACACTGAAGCTTTCTTT.

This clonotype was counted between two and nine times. DNA of the CDR3: TGTGCCACCAGCAGAGTAGGGCGAGGCAATCAGCCCCAGCATTTT. It encodes CATSRVGRGNQPQHF. The V and J genes are TRBV15 and TRBJ1-5; no clear D. The CDR3 consists of 15 residues. Germline V gene data show CDR1 as LNHNV and CDR2 as YYDKDF (reference sequence). Deletions cut 1 base from V and 2 bases from J, with 9 bases between.

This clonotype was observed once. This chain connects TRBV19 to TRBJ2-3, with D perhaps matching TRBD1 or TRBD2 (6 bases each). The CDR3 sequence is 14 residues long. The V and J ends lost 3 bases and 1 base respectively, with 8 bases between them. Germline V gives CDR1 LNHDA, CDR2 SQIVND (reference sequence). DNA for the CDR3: TGTGCCAGTAGTATGGGGGGCGGCACAGATACGCAGTATTTT. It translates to CASSMGGGTDTQYF.

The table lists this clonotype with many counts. The CDR3 region is CASRLGLGTYNEQFF. The CDR3 DNA is TGTGCCAGCAGACTGGGACTAGGAACATACAATGAGCAGTTCTTC. This chain joins TRBV2 and TRBJ2-1, with 8 bases that match TRBD2. Germline-derived CDR1 and CDR2 are SNHLY and FYNNEI. CDR3 size: 15 residues. V shed 6 bases, J shed 4 bases, and the junction held 8 bases outside the gene matches. Full variable domain (remainder filled in from reference TRBV2 and TRBJ2-1): EPEVTQTPSHQVTQMGQEVILRCVPISNHLYFYWYRQILGQKVEFLVSFYNNEISEKSEIFDDQFSVERPDGSNFTLKIRSTKLEDSAMYFCASRLGLGTYNEQFFGPGTRLTVL.

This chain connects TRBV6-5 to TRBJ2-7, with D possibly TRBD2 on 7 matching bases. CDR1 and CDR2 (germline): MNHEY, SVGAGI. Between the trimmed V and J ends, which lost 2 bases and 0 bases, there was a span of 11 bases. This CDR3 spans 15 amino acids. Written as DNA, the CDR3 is TGTGCCAGCAGTTACGGGGGGGGGCCCTCCTACGAGCAGTACGTC. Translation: CASSYGGGPSYEQYV.

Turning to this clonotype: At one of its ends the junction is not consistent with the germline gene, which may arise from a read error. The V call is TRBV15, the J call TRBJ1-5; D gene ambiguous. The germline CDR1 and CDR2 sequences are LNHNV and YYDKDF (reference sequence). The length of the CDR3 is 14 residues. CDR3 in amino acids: CATSREITVQPQHF. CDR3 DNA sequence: TGTGCCACCAGTAGAGAAATAACTGTTCAGCCCCAGCATTTT.

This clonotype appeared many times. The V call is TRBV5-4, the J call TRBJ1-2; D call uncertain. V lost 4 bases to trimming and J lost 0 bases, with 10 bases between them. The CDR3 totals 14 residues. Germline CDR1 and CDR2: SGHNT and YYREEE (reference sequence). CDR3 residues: CASSPPGANYGYTF. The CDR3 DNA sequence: TGTGCCAGCAGCCCTCCAGGAGCTAACTATGGCTACACCTTC.

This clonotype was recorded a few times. The CDR3 here is CSAKTGEISPLHF. The CDR3 coding sequence is TGCAGTGCTAAGACAGGGGAAATTTCACCCCTCCACTTT. The chain links TRBV20-1 to TRBJ1-6; 8 nucleotides align to TRBD1. The germline V gene encodes CDR1 DFQATT and CDR2 SNEGSKA (reference sequence). The CDR3 covers 13 residues. After removal of 4 bases from V and 9 bases from J, the junction contained 5 bases not matched to a gene.

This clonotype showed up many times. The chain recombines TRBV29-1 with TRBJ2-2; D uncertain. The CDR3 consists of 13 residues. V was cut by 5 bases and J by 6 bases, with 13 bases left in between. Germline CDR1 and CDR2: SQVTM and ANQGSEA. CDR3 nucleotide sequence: TGCAGCGTTTATCCAGGCTCCGCCGGGGAGCTGTTTTTT. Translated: CSVYPGSAGELFF.

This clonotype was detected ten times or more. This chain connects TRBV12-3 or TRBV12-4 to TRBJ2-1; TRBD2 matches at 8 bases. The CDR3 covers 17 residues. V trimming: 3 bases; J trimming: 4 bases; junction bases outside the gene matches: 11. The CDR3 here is CASSLGPWRGEYNEQFF. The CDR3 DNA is TGTGCCAGCAGTTTGGGCCCTTGGCGGGGGGAATACAATGAGCAGTTCTTC.

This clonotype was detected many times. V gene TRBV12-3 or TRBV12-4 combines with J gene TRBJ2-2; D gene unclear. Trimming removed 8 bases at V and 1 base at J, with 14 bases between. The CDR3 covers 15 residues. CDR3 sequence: CASYPSYKNTGELFF. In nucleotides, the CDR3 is TGTGCCAGCTATCCATCCTATAAGAACACCGGGGAGCTGTTTTTT.

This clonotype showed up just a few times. The CDR3 reads CASSGGNQPQHF. The CDR3 DNA is TGTGCCAGCAGTGGCGGTAATCAGCCCCAGCATTTT. The V call is TRBV12-3 or TRBV12-4, the J call TRBJ1-5, with no clear D. Trimming took 5 bases from V and 4 from J, leaving 6 bases between them. CDR3 length: 12 amino acids.